This TCR beta chain originates from a study of blood T cell repertoires in COVID-19. Germline CDR1 and CDR2: MNHEY and SVGAGI. The CDR3 spans 14 residues. V shed 2 bases and J shed 6 bases, with 13 bases lying between them. Profiling relied on immunoSEQ multiplex PCR, and the TCRdb table lists in-frame clones only, not all of them. The sample has under 250,000 clones, around 83% seen once; the top ten hold roughly 3.3%. The sequence came from a woman aged 18-29 years with acute or convalescent COVID-19. The rearrangement links TRBV6-5 to TRBJ2-5, with a tentative D call TRBD1 (5 bases). The specimen was peripheral blood. CDR3: CASSYGPRVQTQYF. Here the CDR3 DNA reads TGTGCCAGCAGTTACGGTCCCAGGGTGCAGACCCAGTACTTC.